These T cell receptor beta chains were read from a single sample in a study of Graves' ophthalmopathy and Graves' hyperthyroidism. TCRdb fed the multiplex PCR reads into MiXCR, producing one record per CDR3 protein. The table shows around 1.1 million distinct CDR3 sequences, with about 40% occurring only once. The sample was peripheral blood or thyroid tissue (not recorded which). These receptors all come from an adult man with Graves' hyperthyroidism. The CDR3 runs from the conserved cysteine through the conserved F or W. A D gene is named only where the DNA matches it firmly.

D,V,J,CDR3
TRBD1,TRBV29-1,TRBJ1-2,CSVGGRDRLDYTF
TRBD1,TRBV27,TRBJ2-2,CATLGQGANGELFF
NA,TRBV2,TRBJ1-3,CASRQRTGYPDF
NA,TRBV7-8,TRBJ2-7,CASSLWKGSDEQYF
TRBD1,TRBV10-1,TRBJ2-7,CALRTGTAGEQYF
NA,TRBV19,TRBJ1-1,CANRVGLGERDTEAFF
TRBD1,TRBV12-3/TRBV12-4,TRBJ1-3,CASSFRGRDGNTIYF
TRBD1,TRBV11-2,TRBJ1-2,CASSQRTGGHGYTF
TRBD2,TRBV12-3/TRBV12-4,TRBJ2-6,CASSTGTSGVDARSGANVLTF
NA,TRBV29-1,TRBJ1-1,CSAGAARNTEAFF
NA,TRBV6-1,TRBJ1-6,CASRQGGSSPLHF
NA,TRBV4-3,TRBJ2-7,CASSQERGGFGEQYF
NA,TRBV7-9,TRBJ2-7,CASSQDDGVEQYF
NA,TRBV28,TRBJ1-2,CASSPQGYGYTF
NA,TRBV9,TRBJ2-2,CASSAAQGELFF
NA,TRBV9,TRBJ1-2,CASSDLGFGYTF
NA,TRBV6-5,TRBJ2-5,CASSQGWLETQYF
NA,TRBV2,TRBJ2-7,CASSGVRSYYEQYF
NA,TRBV29-1,TRBJ2-7,CSVEAGSYEQYF
NA,TRBV25-1,TRBJ2-2,CASSEGRMNTGELFF
TRBD1,TRBV30,TRBJ2-7,CATTTGEVYEQYF
NA,TRBV20-1,TRBJ1-1,CSPRGGLEAFF
NA,TRBV12-3/TRBV12-4,TRBJ2-7,CASTPRERIHEQYF
TRBD2,TRBV7-2,TRBJ2-7,CASSWGGLAGAYEQYF
NA,TRBV20-1,TRBJ2-5,CSAIRGRELGETQYF
TRBD1,TRBV27,TRBJ1-5,CASSLYPQGADQPQHF
NA,TRBV7-8,TRBJ2-2,CASIAGFTGELFF
TRBD2,TRBV4-2,TRBJ2-2,CASSQETSGHVSGELFF
NA,TRBV10-3,TRBJ1-6,CAISGQVNYNSPPHF
TRBD1,TRBV10-3,TRBJ2-2,CAISRTGANTGELFF
NA,TRBV10-3,TRBJ1-5,CAISGRVNQPQHF
NA,TRBV15,TRBJ2-2,CATSRGRNTGELFF
NA,TRBV6-2/TRBV6-3,TRBJ1-5,CASSYREGRGPQHF
TRBD1,TRBV10-3,TRBJ1-2,CAISIQGASSDYTF
NA,TRBV9,TRBJ2-6,CASSVDGRKSSGANVLTF
NA,TRBV29-1,TRBJ1-1,CSGSQTNTEAFF
NA,TRBV10-3,TRBJ1-4,CAISKGANEKLFF
TRBD2,TRBV19,TRBJ2-5,CASKQTSGRETQYF
TRBD1,TRBV19,TRBJ1-1,CASSKTGRLEAFF
TRBD2,TRBV5-1,TRBJ2-7,CASSLGAGSDEQYF
TRBD1,TRBV4-3,TRBJ1-2,CASSQDPVTGDFGYTF
TRBD2,TRBV19,TRBJ2-2,CASSAPQREVSSGELFF
NA,TRBV7-2,TRBJ2-5,CASSAGQLQETQYF
NA,TRBV5-1,TRBJ2-7,CASSPGRGGQGPEQYF
NA,TRBV12-5,TRBJ1-2,CASAGSPYGYTF
TRBD1,TRBV10-3,TRBJ1-6,CAISDRTGVPNSPLHF
TRBD2,TRBV7-8,TRBJ2-7,CASSPQPSRVLAAYEQYF
TRBD1,TRBV28,TRBJ1-4,CASSTQGGQATNEKLFF
TRBD2,TRBV10-2,TRBJ2-7,CASSSDSGSDYEQYF
TRBD1,TRBV12-3/TRBV12-4,TRBJ1-6,CASSRDSSPLHF
TRBD1,TRBV10-2,TRBJ2-7,CASSDSGTGMYEQYF